This passage covers 18 T cell receptor beta chains from one sample sequenced in a study of T cells in Graves' hyperthyroidism and ophthalmopathy. Amplification yielded TCR beta CDR3 regions, with RNA transcripts as the source. The HTBI primer set was used in a first-round RT-PCR of the TCR CDR3. TCRdb ran MiXCR on the multiplex PCR reads and lists one entry per CDR3 protein. In the table there are roughly 500,000 distinct CDR3 sequences, around a fifth of which are singletons. The sequenced sample was blood. These receptors were collected from a woman in her sixties or seventies with Graves' ophthalmopathy.

This clonotype was observed at least ten times. The V and J genes are TRBV5-1 and TRBJ1-2, with TRBD1 matching over 9 bases. After removal of 4 bases from V and 6 bases from J, the junction contained 4 bases not matched to a gene. The CDR3 spans 13 residues. Germline assignment: CDR1 SGHRS and CDR2 YFSETQ. The CDR3 sequence is CASSRQGGDGYTF. CDR3 in DNA: TGCGCCAGCAGCCGACAGGGGGGGGATGGCTACACCTTC.

As for this clonotype: This may be a read error: a much more frequent sequence differs by one nucleotide. The CDR3 carries no conserved terminal phenylalanine or tryptophan, so it likely arises from a read error. This chain uses TRBV12-3 or TRBV12-4 with TRBJ1-1, with D maybe TRBD1 (5 bases). The V gene lost 7 bases and the J gene lost 4 bases, with 16 bases spanning the gap. The CDR3 has 14 residues. The DNA of the CDR3 is TGTGCCAGCACCCCAGGGCCTTGGGGCACTGAAGCTTTCTCT. Translating gives CASTPGPWGTEAFS.

The chain carries TRBV24-1 and TRBJ2-1; the D is unclear. Germline lookup yields CDR1 KGHDR and CDR2 SFDVKD. The CDR3 has 14 residues. Deletions cut 1 base from V and 6 bases from J, with 9 bases between. The CDR3 coding sequence is TGTGCCACCAGTGATTTAGTGCGGAGCAATGAGCAGTTCTTC. Its protein is CATSDLVRSNEQFF.

The rearrangement links TRBV6-1 to TRBJ2-7; TRBD2 agrees at 7 bases. The junction had 9 bases not matched to a gene; V was cut back by 0 bases and J by 7 bases. This CDR3 has 15 amino acids. The germline V gene encodes CDR1 MNHNS and CDR2 SASEGT. CDR3 loop: CASSEAGGHLEEQYF. CDR3 nucleotides: TGTGCCAGCAGTGAAGCGGGAGGGCATCTGGAAGAGCAGTACTTC.

This clonotype was recorded many times. The chain recombines TRBV29-1 with TRBJ1-5; D is perhaps TRBD1 (5 bases). There are 13 residues in the CDR3. Germline assignment: CDR1 SQVTM and CDR2 ANQGSEA. The ends were cut back, 4 bases at V and 1 base at J, with 8 bases in the middle. CDR3 residues: CSVGDGSNQPQHF. CDR3 in DNA: TGCAGCGTTGGGGACGGGAGCAATCAGCCCCAGCATTTT. Filled out from reference TRBV29-1 and TRBJ1-5, the complete variable domain reads SAVISQKPSRDICQRGTSLTIQCQVDSQVTMMFWYRQQPGQSLTLIATANQGSEATYESGFVIDKFPISRPNLTFSTLTVSNMSPEDSSIYLCSVGDGSNQPQHFGDGTRLSIL.

The chain carries TRBV27 and TRBJ2-1; D is possibly TRBD2 (7 bases). The CDR3 is made up of 14 amino acids. The germline V gene encodes CDR1 MNHEY and CDR2 SMNVEV (reference sequence). Trimming removed 10 bases from V and 4 bases from J, with 17 bases in between. CDR3 in amino acids: CATAVGGAYNEQFF. In nucleotides, the CDR3 is TGTGCCACAGCGGTTGGGGGGGCTTACAATGAGCAGTTCTTC.

The genes are TRBV24-1 and TRBJ2-6; the D is unclear. Trimming removed 3 bases at V and 0 bases at J, with 8 bases between. This CDR3 is 16 amino acids long. CDR1 and CDR2 from the germline V gene are KGHDR and SFDVKD. This chain's CDR3 is CATSDRRSSGANVLTF. The CDR3 region has the DNA TGTGCCACCAGTGATCGACGGAGCTCTGGGGCCAACGTCCTGACTTTC.

This chain joins TRBV5-8 and TRBJ1-6; D call uncertain. Trimming removed 4 bases at V and 14 bases at J, with 10 bases between. Germline-derived CDR1 and CDR2 are SGHTS and YDEGEE. The CDR3 contains 11 residues. The CDR3 DNA reads TGTGCCAGCAGCCCAGACTTATCCCTCCACTTT. Encoded protein: CASSPDLSLHF.

In its sample, this clonotype was seen a few times. The rearrangement links TRBV7-2 to TRBJ2-1, with 7 bases aligning to TRBD2. J lost 10 bases, V lost 1 base, and 10 bases had no gene match. The germline V gene encodes CDR1 SGHTA and CDR2 FQGNSA. The CDR3 contains 15 residues. CDR3: CASSLVGLPTAEQFF. CDR3 bases: TGTGCCAGCAGCTTAGTGGGACTACCCACGGCGGAGCAGTTCTTC.

This clonotype was seen many times. The chain has TRBV12-3 or TRBV12-4 and TRBJ2-7, with 7 bases fitting TRBD1. V shed 5 bases, J shed 3 bases, and the junction held 7 bases outside the gene matches. The length of the CDR3 is 14 residues. CDR3 residues: CASSQRQGYYEQYF. Written as DNA, the CDR3 is TGTGCCAGCAGTCAGAGACAGGGTTACTACGAGCAGTACTTC.

The chain has TRBV5-1 and TRBJ1-2; 8 bases align to TRBD1. J was trimmed by 5 bases and V by 4 bases; bases with no gene match: 19. In germline, CDR1 is SGHRS, CDR2 YFSETQ. The length of the CDR3 is 18 residues. The CDR3 spells CASSRTLTGAGPLYGYTF. In DNA form, the CDR3 reads TGCGCCAGCAGCCGGACACTGACAGGGGCCGGACCCTTGTATGGCTACACCTTC.

This clonotype occurred many times. The chain uses TRBV7-2 and TRBJ2-3, with D maybe TRBD1 (5 bases). The CDR3 has 15 amino acids. The V gene lost 1 base and the J gene lost 3 bases, with 11 bases spanning the gap. Germline-derived CDR1 and CDR2 are SGHTA and FQGNSA. The CDR3 spells CASSLEETATDTQYF. CDR3 DNA sequence: TGTGCCAGCAGCTTAGAGGAGACAGCGACAGATACGCAGTATTTT.

This clonotype showed up just a few times. This rearrangement joins TRBV29-1 to TRBJ2-5, with D perhaps TRBD2 (6 bases). The CDR3 extends over 16 amino acids. The V end lost 7 bases, the J end lost 2 bases, and 23 bases lay between the germline ends. Germline lookup yields CDR1 SQVTM and CDR2 ANQGSEA. CDR3 DNA: TGCAGCGAGTGGGGACTGAGGGCAGGGCAACAAGAGACCCAGTACTTC. Translating gives CSEWGLRAGQQETQYF.

This chain joins TRBV30 and TRBJ1-4, with D hard to call. This CDR3 has 14 residues. V was clipped by 3 bases and J by 8 bases, with 16 bases between them. Germline loops: CDR1 GTSNPN, CDR2 SVGIG (reference sequence). The CDR3 DNA sequence: TGTGCCTGGAGGACGGCCGCGGGAGGAGAAAAACTGTTTTTT. Translating gives CAWRTAAGGEKLFF.

This clonotype was counted only a few times. A read error may be the cause here, since a much bigger clone is one base away. The V call is TRBV29-1, the J call TRBJ1-2, with D tentatively TRBD1 (6 bases). CDR3 length: 12 residues. Germline assignment: CDR1 SQVTM and CDR2 ANQGSEA. In nucleotides, the CDR3 is TGCCGCGCCACTGAACAGGGATTTGGCTACACCTTC. Its translation: CRATEQGFGYTF.

This clonotype has more than one count but fewer than ten. CDR3 coding DNA: TGTGCCAGCAGCCTCGACGGGAGGGTCTACAATGAGCAGTTCTTC. Translating it yields CASSLDGRVYNEQFF. The rearrangement links TRBV7-9 to TRBJ2-1; 8 bases map to TRBD2. With V trimmed by 5 bases and J by 3 bases, 6 bases remained unmatched. The length of the CDR3 is 15 residues. Germline CDR1 reads SEHNR; CDR2 reads FQNEAQ (reference sequence). Filled out from reference TRBV7-9 and TRBJ2-1, the complete variable domain reads DTGVSQNPRHKITKRGQNVTFRCDPISEHNRLYWYRQTLGQGPEFLTYFQNEAQLEKSRLLSDRFSAERPKGSFSTLEIQRTEQGDSAMYLCASSLDGRVYNEQFFGPGTRLTVL.

This chain links TRBV3-1 with TRBJ1-5; TRBD1 is a possible D gene (5 bases). The CDR3 sequence is 16 residues long. Germline-derived CDR1 and CDR2 are LGHDT and YNNKEL (reference sequence). Deletions cut 0 bases from V and 2 bases from J, with 11 bases between. CDR3 region: CASSQDTGVGNQPQHF. CDR3 in DNA: TGTGCCAGCAGCCAAGATACAGGAGTGGGCAATCAGCCCCAGCATTTT. The full variable domain, in which reference TRBV3-1 and TRBJ1-5 provide the parts outside the CDR3, is DTAVSQTPKYLVTQMGNDKSIKCEQNLGHDTMYWYKQDSKKFLKIMFSYNNKELIINETVPNRFSPKSPDKAHLNLHINSLELGDSAVYFCASSQDTGVGNQPQHFGDGTRLSIL.

This clonotype has a handful of counts. The rearrangement links TRBV28 to TRBJ1-5; TRBD1 is a possible D gene (6 bases). Germline CDR1 and CDR2: MDHEN and SYDVKM. The CDR3 length is 16 residues. Between the trimmed V and J ends, which lost 3 bases and 0 bases, there was a span of 12 bases. The CDR3 reads CASSFPGQYSNQPQHF. DNA for the CDR3: TGTGCCAGCAGTTTCCCTGGACAGTATAGCAATCAGCCCCAGCATTTT.